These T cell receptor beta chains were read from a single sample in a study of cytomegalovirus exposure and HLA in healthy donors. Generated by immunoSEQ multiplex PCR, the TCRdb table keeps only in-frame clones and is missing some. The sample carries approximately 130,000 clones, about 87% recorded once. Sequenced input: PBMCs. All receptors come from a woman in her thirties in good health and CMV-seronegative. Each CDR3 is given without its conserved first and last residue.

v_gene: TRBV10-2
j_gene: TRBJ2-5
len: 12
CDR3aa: ASSESAGPETQY

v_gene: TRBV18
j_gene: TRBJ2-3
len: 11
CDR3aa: ASSLTGKDTQY

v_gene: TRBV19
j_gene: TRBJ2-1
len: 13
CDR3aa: ASSPLLGSYNEQF

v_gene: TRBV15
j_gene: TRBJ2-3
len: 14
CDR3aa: ATSRDEGQGRDTQY

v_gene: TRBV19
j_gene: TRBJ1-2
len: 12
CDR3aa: ASSTLTGRSGYT

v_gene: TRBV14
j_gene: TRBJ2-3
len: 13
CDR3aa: ASSRGTVSTDTQY

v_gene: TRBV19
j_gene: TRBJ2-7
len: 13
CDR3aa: ASSAHRDRGYEQY

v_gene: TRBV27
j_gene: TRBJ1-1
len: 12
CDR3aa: ATGRQGIGTEAF

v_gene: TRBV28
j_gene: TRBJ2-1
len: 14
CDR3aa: ASSLSTSGSGNEQF

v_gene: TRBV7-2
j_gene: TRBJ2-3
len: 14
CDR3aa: ASSLEGAQPTDTQY

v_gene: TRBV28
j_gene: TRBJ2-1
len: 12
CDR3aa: ASSNRIAALEQF

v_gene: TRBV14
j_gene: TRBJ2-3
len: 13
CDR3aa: ASSQAASLGGTQY

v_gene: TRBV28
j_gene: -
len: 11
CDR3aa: ASSKLKSHEQY

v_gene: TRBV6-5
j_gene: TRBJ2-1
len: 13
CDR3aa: ASSKRSGGYNEQF

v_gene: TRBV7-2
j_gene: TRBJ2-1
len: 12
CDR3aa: ASSLDPTYNEQF

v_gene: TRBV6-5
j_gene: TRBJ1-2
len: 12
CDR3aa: ASSYVEGAYGYT

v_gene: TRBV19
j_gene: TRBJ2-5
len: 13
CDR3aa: AIEPPIGRGETQY

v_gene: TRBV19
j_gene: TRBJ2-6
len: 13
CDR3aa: ASSIVLSGANVLT

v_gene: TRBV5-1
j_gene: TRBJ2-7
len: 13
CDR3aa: ASSLAGGSSYEQY

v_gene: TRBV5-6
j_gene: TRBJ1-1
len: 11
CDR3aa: ASSQGGYTEAF

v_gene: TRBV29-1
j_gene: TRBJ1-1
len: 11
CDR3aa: SVAAGVNTEAF

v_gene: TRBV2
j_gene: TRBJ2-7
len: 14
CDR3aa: ASSEIGLAENYEQY

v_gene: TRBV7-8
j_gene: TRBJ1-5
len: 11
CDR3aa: ASSLHGEEPQH

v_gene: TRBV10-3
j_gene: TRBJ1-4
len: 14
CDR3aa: AISERGQGGNEKLF

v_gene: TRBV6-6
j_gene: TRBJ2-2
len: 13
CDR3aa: ASSERAGDTGELF

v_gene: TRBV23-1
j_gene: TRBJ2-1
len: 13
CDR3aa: ASSSGTGENNEQF

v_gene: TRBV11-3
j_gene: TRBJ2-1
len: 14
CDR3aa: ASSLSGGRAYNEQF